The source of this T cell receptor beta chain is a study of radiotherapy plus CTLA-4 blockade in lung cancer. Assay used: immunoSEQ multiplex PCR; TCRdb lists only in-frame clones, some missing. The table has roughly 75,000 clones, about 84% seen once. This CDR3 spans 15 amino acids. The ends lost 5 bases at V and 6 bases at J; junction bases unmatched: 10. CDR1 and CDR2 (germline): MDHEN, SYDVKM. The source is a human donor with non-small cell lung cancer who had stable disease on radiotherapy plus ipilimumab. Sequenced here: peripheral blood, sampled from a patient treated with radiotherapy plus ipilimumab. The V call is TRBV28, the J call TRBJ2-5; TRBD1 agrees at 9 bases. Here the CDR3 DNA reads TGTGCCAGCAGTCCCGGGACAGGGTCAAGGAAGACCCAGTACTTC. As protein: CASSPGTGSRKTQYF. Full variable domain (remainder filled in from reference TRBV28 and TRBJ2-5): DVKVTQSSRYLVKRTGEKVFLECVQDMDHENMFWYRQDPGLGLRLIYFSYDVKMKEKGDIPEGYSVSREKKERFSLILESASTNQTSMYLCASSPGTGSRKTQYFGPGTRLLVL.